Sequencing of this TCR beta chain was carried out in a study of cytomegalovirus exposure and HLA in healthy donors. PCR employed 60 Vbeta and 13 Jbeta primers. The protocol was immunoSEQ multiplex PCR, while the TCRdb copy is restricted to in-frame clones and leaves out a portion. The sample yields under 200,000 clones, roughly 84% seen once. V was shortened by 1 base and J by 8 bases, with 11 bases between the two germline ends. The CDR3 sequence is 13 residues long. Germline lookup yields CDR1 GTSNPN and CDR2 SVGIG (reference sequence). Material for sequencing was PBMCs. The TCR comes from a young man in good health and CMV-seropositive. The V call is TRBV30, the J call TRBJ1-4; D gene ambiguous. Written as DNA, the CDR3 is TGTGCCTGGAGTGCTACAGCCCAGGAAAAACTGTTTTTT. Amino acids: CAWSATAQEKLFF. Full variable domain (rest looked up from reference TRBV30 and TRBJ1-4): SQTIHQWPATLVQPVGSPLSLECTVEGTSNPNLYWYRQAAGRGLQLLFYSVGIGQISSEVPQNLSASRPQDRQFILSSKKLLLSDSGFYLCAWSATAQEKLFFGSGTQLSVL.